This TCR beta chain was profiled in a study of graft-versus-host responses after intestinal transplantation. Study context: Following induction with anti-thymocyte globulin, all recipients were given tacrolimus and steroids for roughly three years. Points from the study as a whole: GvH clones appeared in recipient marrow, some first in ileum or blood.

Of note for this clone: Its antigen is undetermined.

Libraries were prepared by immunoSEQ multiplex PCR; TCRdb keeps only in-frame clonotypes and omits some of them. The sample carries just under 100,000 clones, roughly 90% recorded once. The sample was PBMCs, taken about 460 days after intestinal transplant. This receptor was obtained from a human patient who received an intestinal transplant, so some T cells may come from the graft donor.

The CDR3, as DNA: TGCGCCAGCAGCCAAGACCCCATAAGGGGCAGACTAGGTACGGGCTCGGGCGAGCAGTACTTC. Protein sequence: CASSQDPIRGRLGTGSGEQYF. The rearrangement uses TRBV4-1 and TRBJ2-7; perhaps TRBD2 as D (6 bases). This CDR3 has 21 residues. With 0 bases removed from V and 6 bases from J, the gap between germline ends came to 33 bases. Germline V gene data show CDR1 as MGHRA and CDR2 as YSYEKL.